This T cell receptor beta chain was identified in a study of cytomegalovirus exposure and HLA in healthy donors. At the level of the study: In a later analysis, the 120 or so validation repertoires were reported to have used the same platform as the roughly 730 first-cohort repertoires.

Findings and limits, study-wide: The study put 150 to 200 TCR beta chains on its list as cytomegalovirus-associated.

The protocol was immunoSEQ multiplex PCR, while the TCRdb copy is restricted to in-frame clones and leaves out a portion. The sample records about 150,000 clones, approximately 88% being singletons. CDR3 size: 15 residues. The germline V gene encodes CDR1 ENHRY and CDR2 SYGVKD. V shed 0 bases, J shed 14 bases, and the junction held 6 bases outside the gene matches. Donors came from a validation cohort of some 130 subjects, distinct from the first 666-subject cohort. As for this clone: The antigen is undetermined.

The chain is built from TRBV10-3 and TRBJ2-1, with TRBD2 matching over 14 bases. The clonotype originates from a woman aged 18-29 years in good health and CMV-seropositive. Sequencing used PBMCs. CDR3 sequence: CAISESEGLAGDKFF. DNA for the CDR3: TGTGCCATCAGTGAGTCGGAGGGACTAGCGGGAGATAAGTTCTTC.